The next 14 T cell receptor beta chains were all read from a single sample in a study of spatial heterogeneity in lung cancer. Described time point: sample taken at primary tumor resection. TCRdb reprocessed the 5' RACE reads with MiXCR, giving one entry per CDR3 protein. The sample contains some 39,000 distinct CDR3 sequences, nearly 7% of which appear only once. The sequencing used PBMCs, collected at surgery. The receptors shown here come from a female donor with early-stage non-small cell lung cancer.

This clonotype has a count of ten or more. V and J are TRBV12-3 or TRBV12-4 and TRBJ1-3, with D hard to call. The CDR3 runs to 14 residues. The germline V and J ends were trimmed by 4 bases and 1 base, with 8 bases remaining between them. This CDR3 reads CASSSTVSGNTIYF. The CDR3 region has the DNA TGTGCCAGCAGTTCAACAGTGTCTGGAAACACCATATATTTT.

This clonotype was found many times. The chain carries TRBV29-1 and TRBJ1-1; D may be TRBD1 (5 bases). The CDR3 contains 11 residues. With 7 bases removed from V and 1 base from J, the gap between germline ends came to 7 bases. The germline gives CDR1 SQVTM, CDR2 ANQGSEA. CDR3 DNA sequence: TGCAGCGCCAGGGCGAACACTGAAGCTTTCTTT. Protein: CSARANTEAFF.

This clonotype has a handful of counts. The chain has TRBV7-2 and TRBJ2-3, with TRBD2 matching over 7 bases. The CDR3 has 13 residues. Losses at the gene ends were 3 bases for V and 6 bases for J; bases not matched to a gene: 3. The germline V gene encodes CDR1 SGHTA and CDR2 FQGNSA. Here the CDR3 DNA reads TGTGCCAGCAGCTTTACTAGCGCGGATACGCAGTATTTT. It codes for CASSFTSADTQYF.

This clonotype was seen more than once but under ten times. The J gene is TRBJ1-5, the V gene TRBV20-1; 7 bases line up with TRBD1. With V trimmed by 6 bases and J by 2 bases, 16 bases remained unmatched. Germline assignment: CDR1 DFQATT and CDR2 SNEGSKA (reference sequence). The CDR3 covers 17 residues. CDR3 coding DNA: TGCAGTGCGGAGGGGGCGAGTATCACAGATGGCAATCAGCCCCAGCATTTT. Protein sequence: CSAEGASITDGNQPQHF.

The chain carries TRBV20-1 and TRBJ2-3; D may be TRBD2 (6 bases). Trimming cost V 6 bases and J 1 base, with 14 bases left between them. CDR1 DFQATT and CDR2 SNEGSKA come from the germline V gene (reference sequence). This CDR3 has 14 amino acids. The CDR3 nucleotides are TGCAGTGCCCCCGGGGGACTCCGCACAGATACGCAGTATTTT. Amino acid sequence: CSAPGGLRTDTQYF.

This clonotype was counted ten times or more. The chain links TRBV7-2 to TRBJ2-1; D is possibly TRBD1 (6 bases). Per germline, CDR1 SGHTA and CDR2 FQGNSA. The CDR3 covers 12 residues. Trimming stripped 4 bases from V and 7 bases from J, with 8 bases between. The CDR3 region is CASSSQGNEQFF. The CDR3 DNA is TGTGCCAGCAGCTCTCAGGGGAATGAGCAGTTCTTC.

This clonotype was counted ten times or more. The chain links TRBV27 to TRBJ2-3; D not certain. Germline loops: CDR1 MNHEY, CDR2 SMNVEV (reference sequence). The V and J ends lost 3 bases and 5 bases respectively, with 9 bases between them. This CDR3 spans 13 amino acids. CDR3 in amino acids: CASSLSRQDTQYF. As DNA, the CDR3 is TGTGCCAGCAGTTTGTCGCGGCAAGATACGCAGTATTTT.

In this sample, this clonotype turned up many times. This chain links TRBV21-1 with TRBJ1-1; the table calls TRBD1, which could not be checked here. TRBV21-1 has pseudogene status. The CDR3 is made up of 13 amino acids. The CDR3 DNA reads TGTGCCAGCATTGACAGGGTAAGCACTGAAGCTTTCTTT. Translation: CASIDRVSTEAFF.

The CDR3 loop reads CASSHALGGPILETQYF. The CDR3 DNA follows: TGTGCCAGCAGCCACGCTCTTGGGGGGCCGATATTGGAGACCCAGTACTTC. V is TRBV14 and J is TRBJ2-5; D is possibly TRBD1 or TRBD2 (6 bases each). CDR3 length: 17 residues. The germline V gene has CDR1 SGHDN and CDR2 FVKESK. Deletions cut 3 bases from V and 5 bases from J, with 22 bases between.

This clonotype was seen only a few times. The genes are TRBV4-1 and TRBJ2-7; the match to TRBD1 covers 9 bases. This CDR3 region has 15 residues. V was clipped by 3 bases and J by 6 bases; unmatched bases: 9. Germline-derived CDR1 and CDR2 are MGHRA and YSYEKL. As DNA, the CDR3 is TGCGCCAGCAGCCAGACAGGGGGGAAGTTTTGCGAGCAGTACTTC. This codes for CASSQTGGKFCEQYF.

The genes are TRBV6-1 and TRBJ1-1; D perhaps matches TRBD1 (5 bases). Trimming removed 6 bases from V and 5 bases from J, with 19 bases in between. The germline CDR1 and CDR2 sequences are MNHNS and SASEGT. The CDR3 has 15 residues. CDR3: CASRARGAPGTEAFF. As DNA, the CDR3 is TGTGCCAGCAGGGCGAGGGGCGCCCCGGGAACTGAAGCTTTCTTT.

In this sample, this clonotype turned up many times. CDR3 bases: TGTGCCAGCAGGTCCGGGACAGTCAATGAAAAACTGTTTTTT. Protein sequence: CASRSGTVNEKLFF. V gene TRBV6-5 combines with J gene TRBJ1-4; 7 bases align to TRBD1. The ends lost 6 bases at V and 5 bases at J; junction bases unmatched: 6. The CDR3 length is 14 residues. CDR1 and CDR2 (germline): MNHEY, SVGAGI.

This clonotype was detected many times. This rearrangement joins TRBV7-2 to TRBJ1-1; D is possibly TRBD1 (5 bases). Trimming shortened V by 1 base and J by 5 bases, and 20 bases separated the two germline ends. The CDR3 runs to 17 residues. Germline lookup yields CDR1 SGHTA and CDR2 FQGNSA. CDR3: CASSLDLPLRGETEAFF. CDR3 sequence (DNA): TGTGCCAGCAGCTTAGACCTACCGCTTCGGGGGGAGACTGAAGCTTTCTTT.

Points on this clonotype: A read error is possible here, since a much larger clone lies one base away. This chain connects TRBV11-2 to TRBJ2-5, with D perhaps matching TRBD2 (6 bases). The CDR3 length is 14 residues. Germline V gene sequence: CDR1 SGHAT, CDR2 FQNNGV. The CDR3 nucleotides are TGTGCCAGCAGCCAAGGGCGGGGTACAGAGACCCAGCACTTC. Its translation is CASSQGRGTETQHF.